These T cell receptor beta chains were read from a single sample in a study of blood T cell repertoires in COVID-19. Sequencing was performed with immunoSEQ multiplex PCR; in TCRdb, only in-frame clones are kept and a portion is missing. There are about 110,000 clones in the sample; 84% occur only once, and 11% to 15% lies in the top ten. The specimen was peripheral blood. Receptors were obtained from a woman aged 60 to 75 with acute or convalescent COVID-19. The CDR3 runs from the conserved cysteine through the conserved F or W. Each record gives: D gene, V gene, clone size, J gene, CDR3 protein, CDR3 DNA. A D gene is named only where the DNA matches it firmly. Size values are once, few and many counts, or a class for expanded clones, and some rows have none.

d_gene: TRBD1
v_gene: TRBV4-2
abundance: .
j_gene: TRBJ1-1
CDR3aa: CASSPPRQGASTEAFF
CDR3nt: TGTGCCAGCAGCCCCCCCCGTCAGGGGGCGTCCACTGAAGCTTTCTTT

d_gene: .
v_gene: TRBV5-4
abundance: .
j_gene: TRBJ2-2
CDR3aa: CASSLSSYTGELFF
CDR3nt: TGTGCCAGCAGCTTGTCTTCGTATACCGGGGAGCTGTTTTTT

d_gene: .
v_gene: TRBV4-1
abundance: .
j_gene: TRBJ1-2
CDR3aa: CASSQDKVWAGAGTGYTF
CDR3nt: TGCGCCAGCAGCCAAGATAAGGTTTGGGCCGGCGCGGGGACTGGCTACACCTTC

d_gene: TRBD2
v_gene: TRBV7-9
abundance: .
j_gene: TRBJ2-5
CDR3aa: CASSVPSGAETQYF
CDR3nt: TGTGCCAGCAGCGTGCCTAGCGGGGCAGAGACCCAGTACTTC

d_gene: .
v_gene: TRBV12-3/TRBV12-4
abundance: .
j_gene: TRBJ1-2
CDR3aa: CASSFGRGPYTF
CDR3nt: TGTGCCAGCAGTTTTGGTAGGGGTCCCTACACCTTC

d_gene: .
v_gene: TRBV12-5
abundance: .
j_gene: TRBJ1-4
CDR3aa: CASGLTQEEKLFF
CDR3nt: TGTGCTAGTGGTTTGACACAGGAAGAAAAACTGTTTTTT

d_gene: .
v_gene: TRBV7-2
abundance: .
j_gene: TRBJ1-6
CDR3aa: CASSSGAAYYNSPLHF
CDR3nt: TGTGCCAGCAGCTCAGGGGCGGCATACTATAATTCACCCCTCCACTTT

d_gene: TRBD1
v_gene: TRBV19
abundance: .
j_gene: TRBJ1-1
CDR3aa: CASSLDRGAFF
CDR3nt: TGTGCCAGTAGTCTTGACAGGGGAGCTTTCTTT

d_gene: .
v_gene: TRBV5-1
abundance: .
j_gene: TRBJ1-6
CDR3aa: CASSLEVRVPNSPLHF
CDR3nt: TGCGCCAGCAGCTTGGAGGTCAGGGTCCCTAATTCACCCCTCCACTTT

d_gene: .
v_gene: TRBV2
abundance: .
j_gene: TRBJ2-5
CDR3aa: CASSADQETQYF
CDR3nt: TGTGCCAGCTCGGCGGACCAAGAGACCCAGTACTTC

d_gene: TRBD1
v_gene: TRBV5-5
abundance: .
j_gene: TRBJ1-5
CDR3aa: CASSRTGSDQPQHF
CDR3nt: TGTGCCAGCAGCCGGACAGGGAGCGATCAGCCCCAGCATTTT

d_gene: TRBD2
v_gene: TRBV11-2
abundance: .
j_gene: TRBJ2-1
CDR3aa: CASSFGLAGNEQFF
CDR3nt: TGTGCCAGCAGCTTTGGTCTAGCGGGCAATGAGCAGTTCTTC

d_gene: TRBD2
v_gene: TRBV19
abundance: once
j_gene: TRBJ2-1
CDR3aa: CASSIGGADAYNEQFF
CDR3nt: TGTGCCAGTAGTATCGGGGGGGCCGATGCCTACAATGAGCAGTTCTTC

d_gene: TRBD2
v_gene: TRBV7-2
abundance: few
j_gene: TRBJ2-3
CDR3aa: CASSVAGADWDTQYF
CDR3nt: TGTGCCAGCAGCGTAGCGGGGGCCGATTGGGATACGCAGTATTTT

d_gene: .
v_gene: TRBV3-1/TRBV3-2
abundance: .
j_gene: TRBJ2-7
CDR3aa: CASSQDYSSYEQYF
CDR3nt: TGTGCCAGCAGCCAAGATTACTCCTCCTACGAGCAGTACTTC

d_gene: .
v_gene: TRBV6-5
abundance: .
j_gene: TRBJ2-4
CDR3aa: CASSRGDINIQYF
CDR3nt: TGTGCCAGCAGTCGTGGTGACATAAACATTCAGTACTTC

d_gene: TRBD1
v_gene: TRBV24-1
abundance: .
j_gene: TRBJ2-3
CDR3aa: CATRGAGGDTQYF
CDR3nt: TGTGCCACCAGAGGGGCAGGGGGAGATACGCAGTATTTT

d_gene: .
v_gene: TRBV27
abundance: .
j_gene: TRBJ1-6
CDR3aa: CASSLNTVNNSPLHF
CDR3nt: TGTGCCAGCAGTCTTAATACAGTAAATAATTCACCCCTCCACTTT

d_gene: TRBD2
v_gene: TRBV6-5
abundance: .
j_gene: TRBJ2-7
CDR3aa: CASSYTTGGSYEQYF
CDR3nt: TGTGCCAGCAGTTACACAACGGGGGGCTCCTACGAGCAGTACTTC

d_gene: .
v_gene: TRBV6-5
abundance: .
j_gene: TRBJ1-2
CDR3aa: CASSNLRTVNYGYTF
CDR3nt: TGTGCCAGCAGTAACTTACGGACAGTTAACTATGGCTACACCTTC

d_gene: .
v_gene: TRBV18
abundance: few
j_gene: TRBJ1-6
CDR3aa: CASSPIAARASSYNSPLHF
CDR3nt: TGTGCCAGCTCACCAATCGCTGCCAGGGCAAGCTCCTATAATTCACCCCTCCACTTT

d_gene: .
v_gene: TRBV21-1
abundance: .
j_gene: TRBJ2-1
CDR3aa: CASFRNYNEQFF
CDR3nt: TGTGCCTCATTCAGGAACTACAATGAGCAGTTCTTC

d_gene: .
v_gene: TRBV7-2
abundance: .
j_gene: TRBJ2-5
CDR3aa: CASSTSKETQYF
CDR3nt: TGTGCCAGCAGCACATCGAAGGAGACCCAGTACTTC

d_gene: .
v_gene: TRBV27
abundance: .
j_gene: TRBJ1-1
CDR3aa: CASSLLGVTEAFF
CDR3nt: TGTGCCAGCAGTTTATTAGGGGTCACTGAAGCTTTCTTT

d_gene: TRBD1
v_gene: TRBV5-1
abundance: .
j_gene: TRBJ1-4
CDR3aa: CASSFGQGDEKLFF
CDR3nt: TGCGCCAGCAGCTTTGGACAGGGCGATGAAAAACTGTTTTTT

d_gene: TRBD1
v_gene: TRBV12-3/TRBV12-4
abundance: .
j_gene: TRBJ1-2
CDR3aa: CASTELQGDGYTF
CDR3nt: TGTGCCAGCACCGAACTACAGGGGGATGGCTACACCTTC

d_gene: TRBD1
v_gene: TRBV7-3
abundance: .
j_gene: TRBJ2-1
CDR3aa: CASSPQGAKEDEQFF
CDR3nt: TGTGCCAGCAGCCCTCAGGGGGCCAAAGAGGATGAGCAGTTCTTC

d_gene: .
v_gene: TRBV20-1
abundance: .
j_gene: TRBJ2-7
CDR3aa: CSASNPGTRTYEQYF
CDR3nt: TGCAGTGCTAGTAACCCCGGGACTCGTACCTACGAGCAGTACTTC

d_gene: TRBD1
v_gene: TRBV5-6
abundance: .
j_gene: TRBJ1-3
CDR3aa: CASSRPQGTPQGNTIYF
CDR3nt: TGTGCCAGCAGCAGACCACAGGGGACTCCCCAGGGAAACACCATATATTTT

d_gene: .
v_gene: TRBV5-4
abundance: .
j_gene: TRBJ2-1
CDR3aa: CASSSRDGYNEQFF
CDR3nt: TGTGCCAGCAGCTCGCGGGACGGATACAATGAGCAGTTCTTC

d_gene: TRBD1
v_gene: TRBV27
abundance: .
j_gene: TRBJ2-7
CDR3aa: CASRRQGANEQYF
CDR3nt: TGTGCCAGCAGAAGACAGGGGGCGAACGAGCAGTACTTC

d_gene: .
v_gene: TRBV6-1
abundance: .
j_gene: TRBJ2-6
CDR3aa: CASSEQGITSGANVLTF
CDR3nt: TGTGCCAGCAGTGAACAGGGTATAACCTCTGGGGCCAACGTCCTGACTTTC

d_gene: .
v_gene: TRBV15
abundance: once
j_gene: TRBJ1-4
CDR3aa: CATSRGQGTNEKLFF
CDR3nt: TGTGCCACCAGCAGGGGGCAGGGAACTAATGAAAAACTGTTTTTT

d_gene: .
v_gene: TRBV6-5
abundance: .
j_gene: TRBJ1-5
CDR3aa: CASSYRGGNQPQHF
CDR3nt: TGTGCCAGCAGTTACAGGGGTGGCAATCAGCCCCAGCATTTT

d_gene: TRBD1
v_gene: TRBV6-5
abundance: once
j_gene: TRBJ2-7
CDR3aa: CASSYSIRGRDEQYF
CDR3nt: TGTGCCAGCAGTTACTCGATAAGGGGGCGTGACGAGCAGTACTTC

d_gene: .
v_gene: TRBV3-1/TRBV3-2
abundance: .
j_gene: TRBJ1-1
CDR3aa: CASTHPERGTEAFF
CDR3nt: TGTGCCAGCACCCACCCAGAGCGCGGCACTGAAGCTTTCTTT

d_gene: .
v_gene: TRBV27
abundance: .
j_gene: TRBJ1-6
CDR3aa: CASSLSSGGGHSATNSPLHF
CDR3nt: TGTGCCAGCAGTTTATCGAGCGGGGGCGGTCATTCGGCTACGAATTCACCCCTCCACTTT

d_gene: .
v_gene: TRBV3-1/TRBV3-2
abundance: .
j_gene: TRBJ1-4
CDR3aa: CASRLGTSKKLFF
CDR3nt: TGTGCCAGCAGACTGGGGACATCTAAAAAACTGTTTTTT

d_gene: .
v_gene: TRBV28
abundance: .
j_gene: TRBJ1-2
CDR3aa: CASYSGTPNYGYTF
CDR3nt: TGTGCCAGCTATTCCGGGACACCTAACTATGGCTACACCTTC

d_gene: .
v_gene: TRBV7-2
abundance: .
j_gene: TRBJ2-5
CDR3aa: CASSPTPGSETQYF
CDR3nt: TGTGCCAGCAGCCCCACCCCAGGGTCGGAGACCCAGTACTTC

d_gene: .
v_gene: TRBV19
abundance: .
j_gene: TRBJ1-6
CDR3aa: CASSMMSSYNSPLHF
CDR3nt: TGTGCCAGTAGTATGATGAGCTCCTATAATTCACCCCTCCACTTT

d_gene: .
v_gene: TRBV18
abundance: .
j_gene: TRBJ2-5
CDR3aa: CASSPPGVQGETQYF
CDR3nt: TGTGCCAGCTCACCACCGGGGGTCCAGGGGGAGACCCAGTACTTC

d_gene: TRBD1
v_gene: TRBV6-1
abundance: .
j_gene: TRBJ1-4
CDR3aa: CASSAYPGGALSTNEKLFF
CDR3nt: TGTGCCAGCAGTGCGTACCCAGGGGGTGCCTTATCAACTAATGAAAAACTGTTTTTT

d_gene: .
v_gene: TRBV5-1
abundance: .
j_gene: TRBJ1-1
CDR3aa: CASGRSGENTEAFF
CDR3nt: TGCGCCAGCGGTCGATCAGGGGAGAACACTGAAGCTTTCTTT

d_gene: .
v_gene: TRBV2
abundance: .
j_gene: TRBJ1-4
CDR3aa: CASRENEKLFF
CDR3nt: TGTGCCAGCCGCGAGAATGAAAAACTGTTTTTT

d_gene: TRBD1
v_gene: TRBV18
abundance: .
j_gene: TRBJ1-1
CDR3aa: CASSQGQDIEAFF
CDR3nt: TGTGCCAGCTCCCAAGGACAGGACATTGAAGCTTTCTTT

d_gene: .
v_gene: TRBV19
abundance: .
j_gene: TRBJ1-5
CDR3aa: CASSMTRTAYSNQPQHF
CDR3nt: TGTGCCAGTAGTATGACGAGGACAGCGTATAGCAATCAGCCCCAGCATTTT

d_gene: TRBD2
v_gene: TRBV9
abundance: .
j_gene: TRBJ2-3
CDR3aa: CASSTRLAGGVDTQYF
CDR3nt: TGTGCCAGCAGCACCCGACTAGCGGGGGGGGTAGATACGCAGTATTTT

d_gene: .
v_gene: TRBV5-1
abundance: once
j_gene: TRBJ2-1
CDR3aa: CASSLASRSGNEQFF
CDR3nt: TGCGCCAGCAGCTTGGCCAGCCGGTCGGGCAATGAGCAGTTCTTC

d_gene: TRBD2
v_gene: TRBV10-1
abundance: once
j_gene: TRBJ2-1
CDR3aa: CASSELAVYNEQFF
CDR3nt: TGCGCCAGCAGTGAGCTAGCGGTGTACAATGAGCAGTTCTTC

d_gene: TRBD2
v_gene: TRBV10-2
abundance: .
j_gene: TRBJ2-1
CDR3aa: CASTRTSGYNEQFF
CDR3nt: TGCGCCAGCACCCGGACTAGCGGCTACAATGAGCAGTTCTTC

d_gene: TRBD1
v_gene: TRBV28
abundance: .
j_gene: TRBJ1-2
CDR3aa: CASSLGGQGHGYTF
CDR3nt: TGTGCCAGCAGTCTGGGGGGACAGGGTCATGGCTACACCTTC

d_gene: TRBD2
v_gene: TRBV15
abundance: .
j_gene: TRBJ2-1
CDR3aa: CATSTNSGGFYEQFF
CDR3nt: TGTGCCACCAGCACAAATAGCGGGGGGTTCTATGAGCAGTTCTTC